The sequence of this T cell receptor (beta chain) was determined in a study of blood T cell repertoires in COVID-19. Across the whole study: Acute and convalescent COVID-19 specimens originated in the United States, Italy and Spain. Sample material is recorded as cDNA or gDNA derived from T cells, B-cell-depleted T cells, or PBMCs.

V lost 1 base to trimming and J lost 4 bases, with 10 bases between them. Germline V gives CDR1 LGHDT, CDR2 YNNKEL (reference sequence). The CDR3 has 14 residues. Sequencing was performed with immunoSEQ multiplex PCR; in TCRdb, only in-frame clones are kept and a portion is missing. The data contain about 250,000 clones, 70% to 80% of them singletons. This chain connects TRBV3-1 (or the pseudogene TRBV3-2) to TRBJ1-1; weak D call: TRBD1 (6 bases). The TCR was taken from an elderly woman with acute or convalescent COVID-19. Sequenced material: peripheral blood. Written as DNA, the CDR3 is TGTGCCAGCAGCCAAGGCCAGGGGAGCACTGAAGCTTTCTTT. It is translated as CASSQGQGSTEAFF.